This T cell receptor beta chain was identified in a study of shared clonotypes between healthy human individuals. CDR3 length: 14 amino acids. Per germline, CDR1 SEHNR and CDR2 FQNEAQ (reference sequence). The V end was cut by 5 bases, the J end by 1 base, with 12 bases between. Deep was the level used in running the assay. Produced via immunoSEQ multiplex PCR; TCRdb's table is partial and in-frame only. The repertoire holds 1 million to 1.2 million clones, with roughly 80% as singletons. The chain recombines TRBV7-9 with TRBJ2-7, with D possibly TRBD1 on 6 matching bases. The specimen sequenced was memory CD4+ T cells from PBMCs. Noted subset: CD45RA-negative fraction. This clonotype originated in a man between 18 and 29 years old in good health. Some clones in this sample may be carry-over from other donors' samples. The CDR3 nucleotides are TGTGCCAGCAGCAACCCGGGACAATCCTACGAGCAGTACTTC. Residues: CASSNPGQSYEQYF.